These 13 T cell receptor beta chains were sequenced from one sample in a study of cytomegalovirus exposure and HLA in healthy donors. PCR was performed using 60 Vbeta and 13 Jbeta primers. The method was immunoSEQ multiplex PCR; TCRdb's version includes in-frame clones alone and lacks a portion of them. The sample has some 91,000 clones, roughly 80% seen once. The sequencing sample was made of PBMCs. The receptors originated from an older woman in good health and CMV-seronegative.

As DNA, the CDR3 is TGTGCCAGCAGCCCTGGCACAGGGACTGGAAACACCATATATTTT. Its protein is CASSPGTGTGNTIYF. The chain has TRBV7-2 and TRBJ1-3; TRBD1 might be the D (6 bases). The CDR3 is 15 residues long. V was pared by 5 bases and J by 2 bases, with 13 bases between. Per the germline V gene, CDR1 is SGHTA and CDR2 is FQGNSA.

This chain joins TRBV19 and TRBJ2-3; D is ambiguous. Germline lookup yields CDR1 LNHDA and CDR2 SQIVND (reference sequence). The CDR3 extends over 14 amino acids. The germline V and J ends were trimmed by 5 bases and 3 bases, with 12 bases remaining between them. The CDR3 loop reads CASSPPGMTDTQYF. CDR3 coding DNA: TGTGCCAGTAGTCCGCCGGGTATGACAGATACGCAGTATTTT.

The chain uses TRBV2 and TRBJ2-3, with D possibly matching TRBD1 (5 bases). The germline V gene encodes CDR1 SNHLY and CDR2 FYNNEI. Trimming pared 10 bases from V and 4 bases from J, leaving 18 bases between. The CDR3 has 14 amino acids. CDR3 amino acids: CATKNQGVADTQYF. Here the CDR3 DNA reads TGTGCCACCAAAAATCAGGGTGTTGCAGATACGCAGTATTTT. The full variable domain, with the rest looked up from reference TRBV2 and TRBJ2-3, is EPEVTQTPSHQVTQMGQEVILRCVPISNHLYFYWYRQILGQKVEFLVSFYNNEISEKSEIFDDQFSVERPDGSNFTLKIRSTKLEDSAMYFCATKNQGVADTQYFGPGTRLTVL.

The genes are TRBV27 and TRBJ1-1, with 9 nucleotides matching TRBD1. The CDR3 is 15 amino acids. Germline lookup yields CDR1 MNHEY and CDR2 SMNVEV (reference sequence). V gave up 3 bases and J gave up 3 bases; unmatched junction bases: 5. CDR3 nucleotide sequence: TGTGCCAGCAGTTTGGGACAGGGTGGGGACACTGAAGCTTTCTTT. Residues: CASSLGQGGDTEAFF.

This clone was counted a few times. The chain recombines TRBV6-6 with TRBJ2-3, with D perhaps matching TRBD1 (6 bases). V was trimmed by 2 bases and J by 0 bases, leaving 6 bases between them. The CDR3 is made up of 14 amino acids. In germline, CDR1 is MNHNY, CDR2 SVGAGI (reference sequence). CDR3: CASSYGQSTDTQYF. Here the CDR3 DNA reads TGTGCCAGCAGTTACGGACAGAGCACAGATACGCAGTATTTT.

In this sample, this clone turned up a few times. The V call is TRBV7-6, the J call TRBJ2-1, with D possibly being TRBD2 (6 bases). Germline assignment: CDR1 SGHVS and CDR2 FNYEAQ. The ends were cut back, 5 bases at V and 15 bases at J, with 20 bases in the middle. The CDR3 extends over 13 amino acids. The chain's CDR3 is CASSPGLRTGVFF. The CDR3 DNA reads TGTGCCAGCAGCCCCGGACTCCGGACGGGAGTGTTCTTC.

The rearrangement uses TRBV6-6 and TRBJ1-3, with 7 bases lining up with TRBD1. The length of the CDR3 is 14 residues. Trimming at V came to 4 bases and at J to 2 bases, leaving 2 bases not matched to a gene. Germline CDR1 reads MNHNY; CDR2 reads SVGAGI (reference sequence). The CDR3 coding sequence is TGTGCCAGCAGTTGGGGACAGCCTGGAAACACCATATATTTT. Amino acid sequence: CASSWGQPGNTIYF.

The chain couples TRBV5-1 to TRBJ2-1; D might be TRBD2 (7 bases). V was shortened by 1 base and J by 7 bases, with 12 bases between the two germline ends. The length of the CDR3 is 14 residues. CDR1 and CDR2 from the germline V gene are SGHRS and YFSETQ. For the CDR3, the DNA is TGCGCCAGCAGCTTGCCGGGGGGCGAGAATGAGCAGTTCTTC. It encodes CASSLPGGENEQFF.

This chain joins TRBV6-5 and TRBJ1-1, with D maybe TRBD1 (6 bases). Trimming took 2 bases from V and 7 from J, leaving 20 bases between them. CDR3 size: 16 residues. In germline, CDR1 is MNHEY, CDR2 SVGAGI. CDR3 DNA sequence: TGTGCCAGCAGTTACCATCGCAGGGGACCTCTGGTTGAAGCTTTCTTT. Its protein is CASSYHRRGPLVEAFF.

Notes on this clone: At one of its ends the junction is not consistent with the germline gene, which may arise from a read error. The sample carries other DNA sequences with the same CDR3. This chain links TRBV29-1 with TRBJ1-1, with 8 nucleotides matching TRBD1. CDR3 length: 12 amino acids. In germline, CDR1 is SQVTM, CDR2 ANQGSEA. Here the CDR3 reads CSVVGQGAEAFF. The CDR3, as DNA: TGCAGCGTTGTAGGCCAGGGGGCTGAGGCTTTCTTT.

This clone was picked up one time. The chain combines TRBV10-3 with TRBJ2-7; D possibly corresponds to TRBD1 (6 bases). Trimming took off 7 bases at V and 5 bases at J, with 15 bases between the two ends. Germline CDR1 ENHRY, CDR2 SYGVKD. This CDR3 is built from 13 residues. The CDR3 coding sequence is TGTGCCATCACTCGAGAGTCAGGGGACGAGCAGTACTTC. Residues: CAITRESGDEQYF.

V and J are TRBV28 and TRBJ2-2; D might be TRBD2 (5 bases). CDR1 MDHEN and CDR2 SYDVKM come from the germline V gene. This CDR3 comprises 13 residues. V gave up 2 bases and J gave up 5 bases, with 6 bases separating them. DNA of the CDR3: TGTGCCAGCAGTTTAGGCGGGACCGGGGAGCTGTTTTTT. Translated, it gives CASSLGGTGELFF.

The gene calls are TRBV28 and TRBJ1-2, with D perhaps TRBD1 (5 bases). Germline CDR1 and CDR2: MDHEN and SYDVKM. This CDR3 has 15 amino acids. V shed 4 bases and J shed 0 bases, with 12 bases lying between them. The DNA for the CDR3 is TGTGCCAGCAGTTCCCCCCAAGGGGCTAACTATGGCTACACCTTC. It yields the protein CASSSPQGANYGYTF.